The table lists the clone carrying this T cell receptor (beta chain) with many counts. Antigen specificity is unknown. This entry comes from a study of T cells in Graves' hyperthyroidism and ophthalmopathy. In the study overall: The blood sample was taken at first diagnosis, before treatment began. Study observations and caveats: The majority of expanded thyroid clonotypes above 0.001 also appeared in blood. With a median lead of approximately six months before onset, the model predicted ophthalmopathy.

CDR1 is SGHNT and CDR2 is YENEEA in the germline V gene. This CDR3 is 19 amino acids long. With V trimmed by 1 base and J by 1 base, 14 bases remained unmatched. There were TCR beta CDR3 regions amplified from RNA transcripts. HTBI primers were used for first-round RT-PCR of the TCR CDR3. Via MiXCR, TCRdb re-called the multiplex PCR reads, giving one row per CDR3 protein. The sample lists nearly 600,000 distinct CDR3 sequences; 13% to 15% were seen once. The chain combines TRBV11-3 with TRBJ2-5, with TRBD2 matching over 8 bases. The sequenced material came from blood. The sequence derives from a woman aged 18-29 years with Graves' ophthalmopathy. The CDR3 sequence is CASSLAAEVAGLLQETQYF. The CDR3 DNA is TGTGCCAGCAGCTTAGCAGCTGAGGTAGCGGGGCTTCTCCAAGAGACCCAGTACTTC.